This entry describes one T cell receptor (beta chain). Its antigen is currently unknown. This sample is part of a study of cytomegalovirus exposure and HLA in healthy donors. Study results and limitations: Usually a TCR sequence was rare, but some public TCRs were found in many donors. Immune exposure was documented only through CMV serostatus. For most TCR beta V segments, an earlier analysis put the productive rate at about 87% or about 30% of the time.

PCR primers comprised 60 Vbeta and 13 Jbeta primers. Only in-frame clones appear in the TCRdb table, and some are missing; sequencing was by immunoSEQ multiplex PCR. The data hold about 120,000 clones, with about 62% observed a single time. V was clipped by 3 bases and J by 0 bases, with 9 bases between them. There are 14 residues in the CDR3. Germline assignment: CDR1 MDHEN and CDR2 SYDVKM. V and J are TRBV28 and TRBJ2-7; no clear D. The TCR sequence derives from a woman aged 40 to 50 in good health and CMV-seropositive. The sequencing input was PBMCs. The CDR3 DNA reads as TGTGCCAGCAGTTTGGGCGAGAACTCCTACGAGCAGTACTTC. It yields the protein CASSLGENSYEQYF. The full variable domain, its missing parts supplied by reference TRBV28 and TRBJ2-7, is DVKVTQSSRYLVKRTGEKVFLECVQDMDHENMFWYRQDPGLGLRLIYFSYDVKMKEKGDIPEGYSVSREKKERFSLILESASTNQTSMYLCASSLGENSYEQYFGPGTRLTVT.